Shown below are 19 T cell receptor beta chains from a single sample sequenced in a study of blood T cell repertoires in COVID-19. Data came from immunoSEQ multiplex PCR; TCRdb stores just in-frame clones and leaves some out. The table has roughly 100,000 clones, about 90% seen once. Sequenced input: peripheral blood. The receptors were sampled from a man aged 50 to 60 with acute or convalescent COVID-19.

The chain links TRBV2 to TRBJ1-1, with D unclear. This CDR3 has 14 amino acids. From germline, CDR1 is SNHLY and CDR2 FYNNEI. Trimming took 2 bases from V and 10 from J, leaving 17 bases between them. As DNA, the CDR3 is TGTGCCAGCAGTGAAACGTCGGGTCTCGCCGGAGCTTTCTTT. Its translation: CASSETSGLAGAFF.

The V and J genes are TRBV19 and TRBJ2-7; no definite D call. Germline assignment: CDR1 LNHDA and CDR2 SQIVND (reference sequence). The CDR3 is made up of 14 amino acids. V lost 0 bases and J 2 bases, leaving 8 bases between the germline ends. The CDR3 DNA follows: TGTGCCAGTAGTATAGATCGAGTTACCTACGAGCAGTACTTC. It encodes CASSIDRVTYEQYF.

The chain recombines TRBV24-1 with TRBJ1-2; 9 positions match TRBD1. This CDR3 has 14 amino acids. J gave up 5 bases and V 5 bases, and 5 bases lay outside the gene matches. Germline loops: CDR1 KGHDR, CDR2 SFDVKD. CDR3 DNA: TGTGCCACCAGTGGTTCTGGGACAGGGTATGGCTACACCTTC. Amino acids: CATSGSGTGYGYTF.

This chain uses TRBV6-5 with TRBJ2-2; D perhaps matches TRBD2 (5 bases). CDR1 and CDR2 from the germline V gene are MNHEY and SVGAGI. The CDR3 spans 13 residues. With 4 bases removed from V and 6 bases from J, the gap between germline ends came to 9 bases. The CDR3 is CASSLNGAGELFF. DNA for the CDR3: TGTGCCAGCAGTTTGAACGGGGCCGGGGAGCTGTTTTTT.

The chain employs TRBV6-5 and TRBJ1-6; 9 bases agree with TRBD1. CDR3 length equals 15 residues. The V gene end was trimmed by 6 bases and the J gene end by 6 bases; junction bases not matched to a gene: 6. Germline CDR1 and CDR2: MNHEY and SVGAGI. The CDR3 sequence is CASRLLQGANSPLHF. CDR3 sequence (DNA): TGTGCCAGCAGGTTATTACAGGGGGCTAATTCACCCCTCCACTTT.

This sequence joins TRBV19 and TRBJ1-5; tentatively, D is TRBD1 (5 bases). Per the germline V gene, CDR1 is LNHDA and CDR2 is SQIVND (reference sequence). The ends were cut back, 5 bases at V and 3 bases at J, with 20 bases in the middle. CDR3 length: 17 residues. DNA for the CDR3: TGTGCCAGTAGTCTCCTCTCGGGCAGGGAGGTCAATCAGCCCCAGCATTTT. It codes for CASSLLSGREVNQPQHF. Variable domain in full (rest from reference TRBV19 and TRBJ1-5): DGGITQSPKYLFRKEGQNVTLSCEQNLNHDAMYWYRQDPGQGLRLIYYSQIVNDFQKGDIAEGYSVSREKKESFPLTVTSAQKNPTAFYLCASSLLSGREVNQPQHFGDGTRLSIL.

The J gene is TRBJ1-2, the V gene TRBV29-1; 7 nucleotides agree with TRBD1. The CDR3 covers 13 residues. J lost 6 bases, V lost 4 bases, and 8 bases had no gene match. Germline CDR1 is SQVTM and CDR2 is ANQGSEA. CDR3 loop: CSVGDREEHGYTF. The CDR3 DNA reads as TGCAGCGTTGGAGACAGGGAGGAGCATGGCTACACCTTC. Using reference TRBV29-1 and TRBJ1-2 for the parts outside the CDR3, the full variable domain is SAVISQKPSRDICQRGTSLTIQCQVDSQVTMMFWYRQQPGQSLTLIATANQGSEATYESGFVIDKFPISRPNLTFSTLTVSNMSPEDSSIYLCSVGDREEHGYTFGSGTRLTVV.

This chain connects TRBV6-1 to TRBJ1-6; 9 nucleotides match TRBD1. Germline V lookup: CDR1 MNHNS, CDR2 SASEGT. V lost 3 bases and J lost 2; bases outside the gene matches: 2. CDR3 length: 16 amino acids. The CDR3 DNA sequence: TGTGCCAGCAGTGACCGGGACAGGGCCTATAATTCACCCCTCCACTTT. Its translation: CASSDRDRAYNSPLHF.

This clone was seen many times. The chain combines TRBV27 with TRBJ2-7; possibly TRBD2 for D (5 bases). Germline CDR1 MNHEY, CDR2 SMNVEV (reference sequence). There are 11 residues in the CDR3. Trimming cost V 6 bases and J 3 bases, with 6 bases left between them. DNA for the CDR3: TGTGCCAGCAGGACTAACTACGAGCAGTACTTC. Translated, it gives CASRTNYEQYF.

The rearrangement uses TRBV19 and TRBJ2-6; D unclear. The V and J ends lost 5 bases and 4 bases respectively, with 9 bases between them. Germline V gene lookup returns CDR1 LNHDA and CDR2 SQIVND (reference sequence). The CDR3 has 14 residues. CDR3 loop: CASSPSLGANVLTF. As DNA, the CDR3 is TGTGCCAGTAGTCCCTCCTTGGGGGCCAACGTCCTGACTTTC.

The chain combines TRBV19 with TRBJ1-5, with D possibly matching TRBD1 (6 bases). Germline V CDR1 and CDR2: LNHDA, SQIVND (reference sequence). Between the trimmed V and J ends, which lost 7 bases and 8 bases, there was a span of 18 bases. CDR3 length: 14 residues. CDR3 sequence (DNA): TGTGCCAGTACCCGGGGACATTCGATGGAGCCCCAGCATTTT. Protein product: CASTRGHSMEPQHF.

The J gene is TRBJ2-1, the V gene TRBV5-4; 8 bases map to TRBD2. V dropped 3 bases and J dropped 0; count of bases not matched to a gene: 11. Germline CDR1 reads SGHNT; CDR2 reads YYREEE (reference sequence). CDR3 length: 18 residues. CDR3 loop: CASSSETPGTSSYNEQFF. The CDR3 coding sequence is TGTGCCAGCAGCTCCGAAACCCCCGGGACTAGCTCCTACAATGAGCAGTTCTTC.

The V and J genes are TRBV6-7 and TRBJ1-2; 11 bases line up with TRBD1. TRBV6-7 is treated as an ORF (open reading frame) with a function not yet certain. This CDR3 comprises 15 residues. The V and J ends lost 5 bases and 8 bases, in that order; junction bases with no gene match: 10. The CDR3 sequence is CASSAPLGQGDGYTF. The CDR3 DNA follows: TGTGCCAGCAGTGCGCCTCTGGGACAGGGGGACGGCTACACCTTC.

This chain links TRBV9 with TRBJ2-2; 10 bases align to TRBD1. CDR3 size: 16 residues. The germline V gene has CDR1 SGDLS and CDR2 YYNGEE. V lost 3 bases and J lost 2; bases outside the gene matches: 4. The CDR3 spells CASSATGGGNTGELFF. In DNA form, the CDR3 reads TGTGCCAGCAGCGCGACAGGGGGCGGCAACACCGGGGAGCTGTTTTTT.

The chain joins TRBV13 to TRBJ1-2; a weak D match, TRBD1 (5 bases). V was shortened by 0 bases and J by 3 bases, with 11 bases between the two germline ends. Germline CDR1 is PRHDT and CDR2 is FYEKMQ (reference sequence). The CDR3 spans 15 residues. CDR3 protein: CASSLGVRGDYGYTF. The CDR3 DNA sequence: TGTGCCAGCAGCTTAGGGGTAAGGGGTGACTATGGCTACACCTTC.

The chain employs TRBV11-2 and TRBJ2-7; D is possibly TRBD1 (6 bases). The V end lost 4 bases, the J end lost 4 bases, and 8 bases lay between the germline ends. This CDR3 region has 12 residues. The V gene's germline CDR1 is SGHAT and CDR2 FQNNGV. This chain's CDR3 is CASSSGQYEQYF. The CDR3 DNA sequence: TGTGCCAGCAGCTCTGGACAGTACGAGCAGTACTTC.

This sequence joins TRBV3-1 (or the pseudogene TRBV3-2) and TRBJ2-5, with 8 bases matching TRBD2. Trimming at V came to 2 bases and at J to 1 base, leaving 3 bases not matched to a gene. The CDR3 consists of 15 residues. Germline CDR1 LGHDT, CDR2 YNNKEL (reference sequence). The CDR3 loop is CASSQRLAIQETQYF. The CDR3 coding sequence is TGTGCCAGCAGCCAAAGACTAGCGATCCAAGAGACCCAGTACTTC.

The chain has TRBV11-2 and TRBJ1-3; a weak D match, TRBD1 (5 bases). V dropped 5 bases and J dropped 8 bases, with 10 bases sitting between them. The CDR3 sequence is 12 residues long. From germline, CDR1 is SGHAT and CDR2 FQNNGV. The DNA of the CDR3 is TGTGCCAGCAGCCCCTCGGGGGACACCATATATTTT. Its translation: CASSPSGDTIYF.

V and J are TRBV7-9 and TRBJ1-6; 10 bases align to TRBD1. Losses at the gene ends were 4 bases for V and 8 bases for J; bases not matched to a gene: 5. Germline CDR1 reads SEHNR; CDR2 reads FQNEAQ (reference sequence). The CDR3 has 15 amino acids. In DNA, the CDR3 is TGTGCCAGCAGCTCCGGGACAGGGGATTATTCACCCCTCCACTTT. Residues: CASSSGTGDYSPLHF.